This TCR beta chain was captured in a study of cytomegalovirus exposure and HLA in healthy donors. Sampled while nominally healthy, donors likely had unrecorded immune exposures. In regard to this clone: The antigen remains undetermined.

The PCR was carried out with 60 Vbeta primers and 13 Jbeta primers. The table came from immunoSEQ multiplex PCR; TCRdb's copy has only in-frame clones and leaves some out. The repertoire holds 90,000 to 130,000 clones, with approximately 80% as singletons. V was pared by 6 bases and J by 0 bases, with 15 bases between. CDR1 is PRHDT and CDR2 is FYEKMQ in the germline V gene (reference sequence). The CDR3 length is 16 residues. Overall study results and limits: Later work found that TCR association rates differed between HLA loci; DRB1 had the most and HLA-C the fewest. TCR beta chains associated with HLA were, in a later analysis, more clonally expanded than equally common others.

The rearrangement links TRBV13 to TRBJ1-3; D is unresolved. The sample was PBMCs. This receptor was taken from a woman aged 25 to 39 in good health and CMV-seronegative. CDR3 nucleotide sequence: TGTGCCAGCAGTCCCTCAGTTTTCTCCTCTGGAAACACCATATATTTT. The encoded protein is CASSPSVFSSGNTIYF.